This T cell receptor beta chain is from a study of blood T cell repertoires in COVID-19 (dated by TCRdb to 2019 to 2021). Turning to the overall study: Samples covering the acute and convalescent phases of COVID-19 were provided by collaborators in the United States, Italy and Spain. The samples were drawn from the first 160 participants of the ongoing ImmuneRACE study and from 950 to 1,500 subjects provided by 6 global collaborators. Subjects who had been exposed to COVID-19, were actively infected with it, or had recovered from it provided the deeply sampled blood TCRbeta repertoires that made up the dataset. A freely available public database, intended as a resource for researchers studying the immune response to SARS-CoV-2, is where the repertoires were released. Where HLA class I and class II types were available, the types were taken from metadata supplied by the sample provider, not from assay-based typing. A de-identified subject ID, COVID-19 status, age in years and sex were almost always included in the sample metadata. The prospective study material was composed of cDNA or gDNA derived from T cells, B-cell-depleted T cells, or PBMCs. The investigation overall reported the following: Clinical and demographic metadata were provided uncurated, with the amount varying by source and participant.

Participants in the prospective study were enrolled through a virtual design, were aged roughly 18 to 90 years, and lived in 20 to 30 United States geographic areas. To assign participants to cohorts, the prospective study relied on clinical history that participants themselves reported in a screening survey and a study questionnaire. Exposed participants were defined as having been in contact with someone with a PCR-confirmed or clinician-diagnosed COVID-19 case within 2 weeks of study entry. In the prospective study, whole blood, serum and a nasopharyngeal or oropharyngeal swab were collected from each participant by mobile phlebotomists. Prospective study participants could optionally give additional blood draws and questionnaires over an approximately two-month period. Before DNA extraction, blood samples from the prospective study were shipped at room temperature or frozen. This clone showed up just once. This clone's antigen is unknown. No much larger clone exists at a distance of one base, and base qualities are not known.

TCRbeta CDR3 regions were amplified from genomic DNA using the immunoSEQ Assay, a bias-controlled multiplex PCR. The published analysis was carried out like this. The number of nucleated cells in each sample was estimated by amplification of reference gene primers within the assay. Sequence reads were collapsed and filtered to measure the absolute abundance of every unique TCRbeta CDR3 rearrangement. For each sample, productive Simpson clonality was calculated by taking the square root of Simpson's diversity index across productive rearrangements. TCRdb provides this immuneACCESS table in a form limited to in-frame rearrangements. Some clones are lacking; in checked studies, under half of them reflect an unresolved V gene, and why the rest are absent is not known. The V and J calls and clone size come from that table; D and trimming were worked out from the DNA. In this sample the table shows 140,000 or so clones, approximately 84% of which occur a single time. Jointly, the top ten make up 1.5% to 2% of the sample.

CDR1 and CDR2, looked up from the germline V gene, are KGHSH and LQKENI. After removal of 0 bases from V and 7 bases from J, the junction retains 6 bases not matched to a gene. Reading from cysteine to phenylalanine, the CDR3 counts 15 amino acids. Only the CDR3 DNA is retained, 45 bases long and in frame from the first base. The V gene is TRBV18 and the J gene is TRBJ2-3; 8 central bases correspond to TRBD1. Sample: PBMCs or T cells enriched from blood (not recorded which). The origin of this receptor is a woman between 18 and 29 years old who had been exposed to COVID-19. The base sequence is TGTGCCAGCTCACCACCGGGACAGGTCACTTATACGCAGTATTTT. Its translation reads: CASSPPGQVTYTQYF.